These 10 T cell receptor beta chains originate from one sample sequenced in a study of T cell responses to AZD1222 COVID-19 vaccine (dated by TCRdb to the early 2020s). In light of the paper, this sample's time point label describes: about 28 days (+/-7) after the second vaccine dose. To prepare the library, the immunoSEQ multiplex PCR assay was applied. The clones in this table, taken by TCRdb from immuneACCESS, are in-frame only. Not every clone is retained; where verified, under half of the shortfall comes from an unresolved V gene, and the cause of the rest is unknown. The sample contains 100,000 or so clones, 92% of them found a single time. The top ten hold around 3.2% of the sample. The specimen comprised peripheral blood, sampled 28 days after the second AZD1222 dose. The receptor source for this set is an adult who received the AZD1222 COVID-19 vaccine.

The J gene is TRBJ1-2, the V gene TRBV30, with 7 bases lining up with TRBD1. Germline assignment: CDR1 GTSNPN and CDR2 SVGIG (reference sequence). Trimming removed 0 bases from V and 6 bases from J; junction bases left unmatched: 19. The CDR3 spans 18 residues. CDR3 in DNA: TGTGCCTGGAGTGTAGGGTGGGCCGGGACAGCAAGGGAGGATGGCTACACCTTC. As protein: CAWSVGWAGTAREDGYTF.

This rearrangement joins TRBV6-5 to TRBJ2-1; the D gene is possibly TRBD1 (6 bases). The V and J ends lost 6 bases and 5 bases respectively, with 8 bases between them. Germline CDR1 and CDR2: MNHEY and SVGAGI. The CDR3 runs 12 residues. The CDR3: CASRRTDNEQFF. CDR3 in DNA: TGTGCCAGCAGAAGGACAGACAATGAGCAGTTCTTC.

The J gene is TRBJ1-2, the V gene TRBV2; D may be TRBD1 (5 bases). The V end lost 6 bases, the J end lost 7 bases, and 12 bases lay between the germline ends. The CDR3 is made up of 12 amino acids. From germline, CDR1 is SNHLY and CDR2 FYNNEI. CDR3 amino acids: CASSYLGRGYTF. CDR3 DNA sequence: TGTGCCAGCAGCTACCTGGGGCGTGGCTACACCTTC. The full variable domain, with the rest looked up from reference TRBV2 and TRBJ1-2, is EPEVTQTPSHQVTQMGQEVILRCVPISNHLYFYWYRQILGQKVEFLVSFYNNEISEKSEIFDDQFSVERPDGSNFTLKIRSTKLEDSAMYFCASSYLGRGYTFGSGTRLTVV.

This chain connects TRBV9 to TRBJ2-1; 11 nucleotides align to TRBD2. The V gene end was trimmed by 0 bases and the J gene end by 5 bases; junction bases not matched to a gene: 7. The CDR3 is 17 amino acids. Germline V lookup: CDR1 SGDLS, CDR2 YYNGEE. The CDR3 coding sequence is TGTGCCAGCAGCGTAGGGCTAGCGGGGGGCCACGACAATGAGCAGTTCTTC. Translation gives CASSVGLAGGHDNEQFF.

This chain uses TRBV7-9 with TRBJ1-2, with 9 bases lining up with TRBD1. The germline V gene encodes CDR1 SEHNR and CDR2 FQNEAQ (reference sequence). The junction had 3 bases not matched to a gene; V was cut back by 2 bases and J by 2 bases. This CDR3 has 15 residues. CDR3 sequence: CASSLWGTGNYGYTF. The CDR3 coding sequence is TGTGCCAGCAGCTTATGGGGGACAGGGAACTATGGCTACACCTTC.

V gene TRBV19 combines with J gene TRBJ1-4, with 9 bases identical to TRBD1. V was pared by 5 bases and J by 8 bases, with 6 bases of the junction left unmatched. The germline CDR1 and CDR2 sequences are LNHDA and SQIVND (reference sequence). This CDR3 comprises 14 residues. In nucleotides, the CDR3 is TGTGCCAGTAGTTGGACAGGGGCAGGAGAAAAACTGTTTTTT. Protein sequence: CASSWTGAGEKLFF. Supplemented by reference TRBV19 and TRBJ1-4, the full variable domain reads DGGITQSPKYLFRKEGQNVTLSCEQNLNHDAMYWYRQDPGQGLRLIYYSQIVNDFQKGDIAEGYSVSREKKESFPLTVTSAQKNPTAFYLCASSWTGAGEKLFFGSGTQLSVL.

This chain joins TRBV11-2 and TRBJ1-6; D may be TRBD1 (5 bases). Trimming removed 6 bases at V and 10 bases at J, with 19 bases between. The CDR3 is 15 amino acids. The V gene's germline CDR1 is SGHAT and CDR2 FQNNGV. The CDR3 nucleotides are TGTGCCAGCAGACAGCCAGGGCTCGCGGGGTCACCCCTCCACTTT. It codes for CASRQPGLAGSPLHF. Full variable domain (missing parts from reference TRBV11-2 and TRBJ1-6): EAGVAQSPRYKIIEKRQSVAFWCNPISGHATLYWYQQILGQGPKLLIQFQNNGVVDDSQLPKDRFSAERLKGVDSTLKIQPAKLEDSAVYLCASRQPGLAGSPLHFGNGTRLTVT.

The chain uses TRBV28 and TRBJ2-5, with D possibly being TRBD2 (6 bases). Germline CDR1 MDHEN, CDR2 SYDVKM. Deletions cut 0 bases from V and 2 bases from J, with 7 bases between. The CDR3 runs 14 residues. In DNA form, the CDR3 reads TGTGCCAGCAGTTTATGGGCGGGGCAAGAGACCCAGTACTTC. This encodes CASSLWAGQETQYF. Together with reference TRBV28 and TRBJ2-5, the CDR3 gives the full variable domain: DVKVTQSSRYLVKRTGEKVFLECVQDMDHENMFWYRQDPGLGLRLIYFSYDVKMKEKGDIPEGYSVSREKKERFSLILESASTNQTSMYLCASSLWAGQETQYFGPGTRLLVL.

The rearrangement uses TRBV5-1 and TRBJ2-5; 12 bases line up with TRBD2. CDR1 and CDR2 (germline): SGHRS, YFSETQ. The CDR3 length is 16 residues. V lost 3 bases and J lost 5; bases outside the gene matches: 8. The CDR3, as DNA: TGCGCCAGCAGCTGGCCTAGCGGGGGGGGCCGGGAGACCCAGTACTTC. This codes for CASSWPSGGGRETQYF. The full variable domain, in which reference TRBV5-1 and TRBJ2-5 provide the parts outside the CDR3, is KAGVTQTPRYLIKTRGQQVTLSCSPISGHRSVSWYQQTPGQGLQFLFEYFSETQRNKGNFPGRFSGRQFSNSRSEMNVSTLELGDSALYLCASSWPSGGGRETQYFGPGTRLLVL.

This chain uses TRBV14 with TRBJ2-1; 8 nucleotides match TRBD1. J lost 3 bases, V lost 1 base, and 14 bases had no gene match. This CDR3 contains 19 residues. Germline-derived CDR1 and CDR2 are SGHDN and FVKESK. CDR3: CASSQGRTGYVSDYNEQFF. The DNA for the CDR3 is TGTGCCAGCAGCCAAGGAAGGACAGGGTATGTTTCGGACTACAATGAGCAGTTCTTC.